This TCR beta chain was documented in a study of blood T cell repertoires in COVID-19. In germline, CDR1 is SQVTM, CDR2 ANQGSEA. J gave up 4 bases and V 7 bases, and 9 bases lay outside the gene matches. This CDR3 comprises 13 residues. How the authors handled the data: Reference gene primer amplification yielded estimated nucleated cell counts. Clones were sequenced by immunoSEQ multiplex PCR, and TCRdb holds only the in-frame ones, with some missing. V, J and clone size reflect that table, while D and trimming were determined from the DNA. Of some 390,000 clones listed, approximately 91% are singletons.

The chain couples TRBV29-1 to TRBJ1-2; 7 bases match TRBD1. Source material: peripheral blood. This clonotype was sampled from a woman in her forties with COVID-19, enrolled during active disease. CDR3 protein: CSAALDRVYGYTF. The CDR3 bases are TGCAGCGCCGCCCTTGACAGGGTCTATGGCTACACCTTC.